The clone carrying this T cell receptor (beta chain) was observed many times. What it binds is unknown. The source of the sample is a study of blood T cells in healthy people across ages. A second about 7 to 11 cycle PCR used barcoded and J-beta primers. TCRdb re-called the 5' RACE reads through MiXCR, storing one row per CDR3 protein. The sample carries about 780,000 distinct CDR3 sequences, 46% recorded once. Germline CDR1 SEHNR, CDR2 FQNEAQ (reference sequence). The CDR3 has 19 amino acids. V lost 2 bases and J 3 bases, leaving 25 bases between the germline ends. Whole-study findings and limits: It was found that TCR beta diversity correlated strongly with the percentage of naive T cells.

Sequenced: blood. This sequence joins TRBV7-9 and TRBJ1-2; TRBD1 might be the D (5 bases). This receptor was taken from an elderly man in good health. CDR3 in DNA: TGTGCCAGCAGCTTATTGACCGGGAAACCGGGACCGAGGGACTATGGCTACACCTTC. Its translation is CASSLLTGKPGPRDYGYTF.